These 5 T cell receptor beta chains came from one sample sequenced in a study of graft-versus-host responses after intestinal transplantation. These TCRs are of unknown antigen specificity. Libraries were prepared by immunoSEQ multiplex PCR; TCRdb keeps only in-frame clonotypes and omits some of them. The sample has roughly 80,000 clones; around 87% are singletons. The specimen was unstimulated CD8+ T cells sorted from spleen or lymph node cells, collected before transplant. The receptor source for this set is a human donor who was the organ donor for an intestinal transplant.

The V and J genes are TRBV6-5 and TRBJ2-5, with 11 positions matching TRBD1. Germline CDR1 and CDR2: MNHEY and SVGAGI. V lost 6 bases and J lost 2; bases outside the gene matches: 5. The CDR3 consists of 15 residues. CDR3 sequence (DNA): TGTGCCAGCAGCCCCGGGACAGGGGGGCAAGAGACCCAGTACTTC. Translated, it gives CASSPGTGGQETQYF.

The rearrangement uses TRBV4-1 and TRBJ2-3; the match to TRBD2 covers 12 bases. V gave up 1 base and J gave up 4 bases; unmatched junction bases: 15. Germline-derived CDR1 and CDR2 are MGHRA and YSYEKL. This CDR3 is built from 20 residues. As DNA, the CDR3 is TGCGCCAGCAGCCAAGGTTTGCTAGCGGGGGGGGGTTTCTCGGCAGATACGCAGTATTTT. This sequence encodes CASSQGLLAGGGFSADTQYF.

The genes are TRBV6-5 and TRBJ2-7; 12 nucleotides match TRBD2. CDR3 size: 15 residues. V lost 6 bases to trimming and J lost 8 bases; unmatched junction nucleotides: 11. Germline-derived CDR1 and CDR2 are MNHEY and SVGAGI. CDR3: CASSRTSGAPNQQYF. The CDR3 bases are TGTGCCAGCAGCAGGACTAGCGGGGCCCCTAATCAGCAGTACTTC.

The CDR3 sequence is CASSLGRGLYEKLFF. In DNA, the CDR3 is TGTGCCAGCAGTTTAGGCAGGGGGCTTTATGAAAAACTGTTTTTT. The rearrangement joins TRBV28 to TRBJ1-4, with TRBD1 matching 8 bases. This CDR3 contains 15 residues. Losses at the gene ends were 2 bases for V and 6 bases for J; bases not matched to a gene: 5. Germline V gives CDR1 MDHEN, CDR2 SYDVKM. Combining the CDR3 with reference TRBV28 and TRBJ1-4 gives the whole variable domain DVKVTQSSRYLVKRTGEKVFLECVQDMDHENMFWYRQDPGLGLRLIYFSYDVKMKEKGDIPEGYSVSREKKERFSLILESASTNQTSMYLCASSLGRGLYEKLFFGSGTQLSVL.

V usage is TRBV30 and J usage is TRBJ1-1; 8 bases are shared with TRBD1. The CDR3 contains 15 residues. With V trimmed by 2 bases and J by 1 base, 6 bases remained unmatched. Germline-derived CDR1 and CDR2 are GTSNPN and SVGIG (reference sequence). CDR3 loop: CAWSPKTGANTEAFF. In DNA form, the CDR3 reads TGTGCCTGGAGTCCAAAGACAGGGGCGAACACTGAAGCTTTCTTT.